What follows are 12 T cell receptor beta chains derived from one specimen sequenced in a study of blood T cell repertoires in COVID-19. Sequenced by immunoSEQ multiplex PCR; TCRdb stores in-frame clones only, minus some. The table records 180,000 or so clones, 70% to 90% of them present only once. Sample: peripheral blood. The receptor source for this set is a woman aged 55-69 years with COVID-19, enrolled during active disease.

V usage is TRBV2 and J usage is TRBJ2-5; 11 positions agree with TRBD2. The V segment lost 6 bases and the J segment 5 bases; nucleotides outside the gene matches: 14. Germline assignment: CDR1 SNHLY and CDR2 FYNNEI. This CDR3 is 17 amino acids long. CDR3 DNA sequence: TGTGCCAGCAGGGAACTAGCGGGAGTTGATTTGGGGGAGACCCAGTACTTC. Protein: CASRELAGVDLGETQYF.

This chain links TRBV4-1 with TRBJ2-7; 9 bases line up with TRBD2. CDR1 is MGHRA and CDR2 is YSYEKL in the germline V gene. The CDR3 sequence is 15 residues long. Losses at the gene ends were 1 base for V and 5 bases for J; bases not matched to a gene: 6. CDR3 bases: TGCGCCAGCAGCCAAGTAGGAGCGGGAGGCGACGAGCAGTACTTC. This sequence encodes CASSQVGAGGDEQYF.

This sequence joins TRBV19 and TRBJ1-5; D gene uncertain. The germline gives CDR1 LNHDA, CDR2 SQIVND (reference sequence). The CDR3 loop spans 15 amino acids. The V and J ends lost 4 bases and 6 bases respectively, with 16 bases between them. CDR3 loop: CASSTRPLVTQPQHF. CDR3 nucleotides: TGTGCCAGTAGTACGCGTCCACTTGTCACTCAGCCCCAGCATTTT.

The chain uses TRBV5-1 and TRBJ2-5; tentatively, D is TRBD2 (5 bases). V lost 0 bases and J 5 bases, leaving 14 bases between the germline ends. The CDR3 extends over 15 amino acids. Germline assignment: CDR1 SGHRS and CDR2 YFSETQ. The CDR3 spells CASSLAGPRRETQYF. The CDR3 DNA reads TGCGCCAGCAGCTTGGCCGGCCCGCGGAGGGAGACCCAGTACTTC.

This rearrangement joins TRBV29-1 to TRBJ2-1, with D possibly TRBD2 on 8 matching bases. V was clipped by 6 bases and J by 4 bases, with 22 bases between them. The germline CDR1 and CDR2 sequences are SQVTM and ANQGSEA. CDR3 size: 16 residues. The CDR3 is CSVSGGGSGSYNEQFF. CDR3 nucleotide sequence: TGCAGCGTGTCAGGGGGAGGGAGCGGGAGTTACAATGAGCAGTTCTTC.

V and J are TRBV7-8 and TRBJ1-2; TRBD1 is a possible D gene (5 bases). The germline CDR1 and CDR2 sequences are SGHVS and FQNEAQ. The CDR3 length is 15 residues. V gave up 1 base and J gave up 2 bases, with 11 bases separating them. Here the CDR3 reads CASSLGPRANYGYTF. Written as DNA, the CDR3 is TGTGCCAGCAGCTTAGGTCCCAGGGCCAACTATGGCTACACCTTC.

V and J are TRBV11-2 and TRBJ1-1; D uncertain. The V and J ends lost 7 bases and 4 bases respectively, with 13 bases between them. The CDR3 has 13 residues. Germline assignment: CDR1 SGHAT and CDR2 FQNNGV. CDR3 coding DNA: TGTGCCAGCACCTTCTCACAGCTCACTGAAGCTTTCTTT. It codes for CASTFSQLTEAFF.

This clone was seen more than once but under ten times. DNA for the CDR3: TGTGCCAGCAGCCACACAGGGCTGGAGAGCAATCAGCCCCAGCATTTT. Protein: CASSHTGLESNQPQHF. The chain combines TRBV11-3 with TRBJ1-5; TRBD1 is a possible D gene (6 bases). The CDR3 loop spans 16 amino acids. Trimming removed 5 bases at V and 1 base at J, with 15 bases between. Germline values: CDR1 SGHNT, CDR2 YENEEA.

This clone appeared once. The chain joins TRBV27 to TRBJ1-1, with D unclear. V gave up 4 bases and J gave up 1 base, with 10 bases separating them. Germline CDR1 is MNHEY and CDR2 is SMNVEV (reference sequence). The CDR3 consists of 14 residues. Here the CDR3 DNA reads TGTGCCAGCAGTTCAGTGCTCCGGAACACTGAAGCTTTCTTT. Its protein product is CASSSVLRNTEAFF.

This chain connects TRBV10-1 to TRBJ2-1, with 7 bases that match TRBD2. The CDR3 covers 15 residues. V dropped 6 bases and J dropped 7; count of bases not matched to a gene: 12. Looked up from germline, CDR1 is WNHNN and CDR2 is SYGVQD (reference sequence). The CDR3 region has the DNA TGCGCCAGCAGCCGCGGGACTAAGTTATATAATGAGCAGTTCTTC. It codes for CASSRGTKLYNEQFF.

Details on this clone: This sample also contains other DNA sequences that code for the same CDR3. The chain is built from TRBV12-3 or TRBV12-4 and TRBJ1-1, with a possible D match to TRBD1 (5 bases). The length of the CDR3 is 13 residues. V shed 3 bases and J shed 5 bases, with 10 bases lying between them. CDR3 sequence reads: CASSLAGGTEAFF. CDR3 coding DNA: TGTGCCAGCAGTTTGGCGGGGGGGACTGAAGCTTTCTTT.

V and J are TRBV19 and TRBJ2-1; no clear D gene. The CDR3 sequence is 15 residues long. CDR1 is LNHDA, CDR2 SQIVND, per germline (reference sequence). Trimming removed 2 bases at V and 1 base at J, with 9 bases between. CDR3 sequence reads: CASSISGLSYNEQFF. CDR3 in DNA: TGTGCCAGTAGTATAAGTGGGCTATCCTACAATGAGCAGTTCTTC.